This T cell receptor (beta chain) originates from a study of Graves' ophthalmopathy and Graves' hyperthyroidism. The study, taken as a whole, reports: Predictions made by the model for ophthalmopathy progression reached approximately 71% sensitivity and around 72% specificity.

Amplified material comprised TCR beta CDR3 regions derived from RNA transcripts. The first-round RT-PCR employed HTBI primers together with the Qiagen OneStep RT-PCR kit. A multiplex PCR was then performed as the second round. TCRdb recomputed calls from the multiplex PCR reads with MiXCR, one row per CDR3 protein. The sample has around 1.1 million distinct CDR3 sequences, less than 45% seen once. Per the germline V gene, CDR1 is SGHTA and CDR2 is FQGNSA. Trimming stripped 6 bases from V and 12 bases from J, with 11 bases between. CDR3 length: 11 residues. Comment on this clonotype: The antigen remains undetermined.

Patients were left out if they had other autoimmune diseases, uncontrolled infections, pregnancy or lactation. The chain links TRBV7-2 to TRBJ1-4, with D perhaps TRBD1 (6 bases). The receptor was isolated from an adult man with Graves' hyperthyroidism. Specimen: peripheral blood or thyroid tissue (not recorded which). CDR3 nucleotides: TGTGCCAGCAGTCCAGGGGAGGAACTGTTTTTT. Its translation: CASSPGEELFF.